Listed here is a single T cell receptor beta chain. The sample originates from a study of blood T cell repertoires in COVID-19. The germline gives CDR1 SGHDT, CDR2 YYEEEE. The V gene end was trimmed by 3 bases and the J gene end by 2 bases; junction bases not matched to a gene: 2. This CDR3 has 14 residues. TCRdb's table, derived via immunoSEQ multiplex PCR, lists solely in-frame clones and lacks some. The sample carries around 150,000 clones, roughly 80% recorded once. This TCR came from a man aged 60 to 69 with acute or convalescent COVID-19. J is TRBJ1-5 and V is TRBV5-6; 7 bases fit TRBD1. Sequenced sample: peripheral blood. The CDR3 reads CASSYRGGNQPQHF. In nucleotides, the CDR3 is TGTGCCAGCAGCTACAGGGGAGGCAATCAGCCCCAGCATTTT.